These 5 T cell receptor beta chains came from one sample sequenced in a study of OX40 agonist ivuxolimab in advanced cancers. This table comes from immunoSEQ multiplex PCR, and its TCRdb copy is limited to in-frame clones, with some not included. The data show 50,000 to 70,000 clones, with approximately 90% seen just once and over 0.6% held by the top ten. The starting material was CD4+ or CD8+ T cells sorted from blood, obtained in a trial of the OX40 agonist ivuxolimab. All receptors come from an adult with an advanced solid tumor such as melanoma, head and neck, liver or kidney cancer.

The rearrangement uses TRBV6-1 and TRBJ2-1, with 9 bases that match TRBD2. Germline-derived CDR1 and CDR2 are MNHNS and SASEGT. V lost 8 bases and J lost 7; bases outside the gene matches: 6. The CDR3 sequence is 13 residues long. The CDR3 nucleotides read TGTGCCAGCGGGCGCGGGGGGGTAAATGAGCAGTTCTTC. Protein: CASGRGGVNEQFF.

The chain carries TRBV7-2 and TRBJ2-7; 10 nucleotides align to TRBD1. The J segment lost 5 bases and the V segment lost 5 bases, leaving 9 bases of the junction unmatched. The CDR3 is 15 amino acids. Germline V gives CDR1 SGHTA, CDR2 FQGNSA. The DNA for the CDR3 is TGTGCCAGCAGCGACTACCGGGACAGGGGCGACGAGCAGTACTTC. It specifies CASSDYRDRGDEQYF.

The chain uses TRBV2 and TRBJ2-3; D not certain. The V gene lost 8 bases and the J gene lost 0 bases, with 15 bases spanning the gap. Germline lookup yields CDR1 SNHLY and CDR2 FYNNEI. There are 15 residues in the CDR3. CDR3 in amino acids: CASAQAQSSTDTQYF. The CDR3, as DNA: TGTGCCAGCGCTCAAGCACAGTCTAGCACAGATACGCAGTATTTT.

The chain employs TRBV7-3 and TRBJ2-1; TRBD1 aligns across 8 bases. This CDR3 has 15 amino acids. Germline CDR1 and CDR2: SGHTA and FQGTGA. V shed 5 bases, J shed 7 bases, and the junction held 10 bases outside the gene matches. The CDR3 here is CASSLGQGLLNEQFF. The CDR3 DNA follows: TGTGCCAGCAGCCTCGGACAGGGACTTCTGAATGAGCAGTTCTTC.

The chain is built from TRBV7-2 and TRBJ1-1; D is uncertain. CDR3 size: 13 residues. Trimming pared 4 bases from V and 3 bases from J, leaving 9 bases between. The germline V gene has CDR1 SGHTA and CDR2 FQGNSA. In nucleotides, the CDR3 is TGTGCCAGCAGCTCGAACGGGGACACTGAAGCTTTCTTT. This encodes CASSSNGDTEAFF.